Here is one T cell receptor (beta chain) with its context. Assay: immunoSEQ multiplex PCR; the TCRdb copy retains only in-frame clones and omits some. The table includes roughly 60,000 clones, around four fifths detected once. This sample was taken from a study of OX40 agonist ivuxolimab in advanced cancers. V lost 2 bases to trimming and J lost 3 bases, with 17 bases between them. The germline V gene has CDR1 MGHRA and CDR2 YSYEKL. This CDR3 is built from 16 residues. This sequence joins TRBV4-1 and TRBJ2-7; D perhaps matches TRBD2 (5 bases). The starting material was CD4+ or CD8+ T cells sorted from blood, obtained in a trial of the OX40 agonist ivuxolimab. This sequence was found in an adult with an advanced solid tumor such as melanoma, head and neck, liver or kidney cancer. DNA of the CDR3: TGCGCCAGCAGCCAAAGACTTGGAGGCCCTAACTACGAGCAGTACTTC. Protein sequence: CASSQRLGGPNYEQYF.